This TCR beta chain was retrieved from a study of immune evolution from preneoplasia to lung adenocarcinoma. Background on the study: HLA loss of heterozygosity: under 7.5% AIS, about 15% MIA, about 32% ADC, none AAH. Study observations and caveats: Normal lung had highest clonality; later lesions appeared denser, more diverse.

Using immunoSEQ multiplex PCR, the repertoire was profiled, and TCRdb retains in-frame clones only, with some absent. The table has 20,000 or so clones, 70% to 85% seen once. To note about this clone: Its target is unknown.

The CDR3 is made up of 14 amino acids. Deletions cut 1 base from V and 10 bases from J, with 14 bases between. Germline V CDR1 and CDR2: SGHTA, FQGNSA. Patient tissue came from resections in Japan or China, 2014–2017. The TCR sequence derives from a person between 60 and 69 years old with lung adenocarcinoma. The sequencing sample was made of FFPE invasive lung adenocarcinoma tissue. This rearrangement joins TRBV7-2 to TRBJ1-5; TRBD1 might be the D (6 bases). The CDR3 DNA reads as TGTGCCAGCAGCTTAGATTTACAGGGAAATCCCCAGCATTTT. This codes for CASSLDLQGNPQHF.